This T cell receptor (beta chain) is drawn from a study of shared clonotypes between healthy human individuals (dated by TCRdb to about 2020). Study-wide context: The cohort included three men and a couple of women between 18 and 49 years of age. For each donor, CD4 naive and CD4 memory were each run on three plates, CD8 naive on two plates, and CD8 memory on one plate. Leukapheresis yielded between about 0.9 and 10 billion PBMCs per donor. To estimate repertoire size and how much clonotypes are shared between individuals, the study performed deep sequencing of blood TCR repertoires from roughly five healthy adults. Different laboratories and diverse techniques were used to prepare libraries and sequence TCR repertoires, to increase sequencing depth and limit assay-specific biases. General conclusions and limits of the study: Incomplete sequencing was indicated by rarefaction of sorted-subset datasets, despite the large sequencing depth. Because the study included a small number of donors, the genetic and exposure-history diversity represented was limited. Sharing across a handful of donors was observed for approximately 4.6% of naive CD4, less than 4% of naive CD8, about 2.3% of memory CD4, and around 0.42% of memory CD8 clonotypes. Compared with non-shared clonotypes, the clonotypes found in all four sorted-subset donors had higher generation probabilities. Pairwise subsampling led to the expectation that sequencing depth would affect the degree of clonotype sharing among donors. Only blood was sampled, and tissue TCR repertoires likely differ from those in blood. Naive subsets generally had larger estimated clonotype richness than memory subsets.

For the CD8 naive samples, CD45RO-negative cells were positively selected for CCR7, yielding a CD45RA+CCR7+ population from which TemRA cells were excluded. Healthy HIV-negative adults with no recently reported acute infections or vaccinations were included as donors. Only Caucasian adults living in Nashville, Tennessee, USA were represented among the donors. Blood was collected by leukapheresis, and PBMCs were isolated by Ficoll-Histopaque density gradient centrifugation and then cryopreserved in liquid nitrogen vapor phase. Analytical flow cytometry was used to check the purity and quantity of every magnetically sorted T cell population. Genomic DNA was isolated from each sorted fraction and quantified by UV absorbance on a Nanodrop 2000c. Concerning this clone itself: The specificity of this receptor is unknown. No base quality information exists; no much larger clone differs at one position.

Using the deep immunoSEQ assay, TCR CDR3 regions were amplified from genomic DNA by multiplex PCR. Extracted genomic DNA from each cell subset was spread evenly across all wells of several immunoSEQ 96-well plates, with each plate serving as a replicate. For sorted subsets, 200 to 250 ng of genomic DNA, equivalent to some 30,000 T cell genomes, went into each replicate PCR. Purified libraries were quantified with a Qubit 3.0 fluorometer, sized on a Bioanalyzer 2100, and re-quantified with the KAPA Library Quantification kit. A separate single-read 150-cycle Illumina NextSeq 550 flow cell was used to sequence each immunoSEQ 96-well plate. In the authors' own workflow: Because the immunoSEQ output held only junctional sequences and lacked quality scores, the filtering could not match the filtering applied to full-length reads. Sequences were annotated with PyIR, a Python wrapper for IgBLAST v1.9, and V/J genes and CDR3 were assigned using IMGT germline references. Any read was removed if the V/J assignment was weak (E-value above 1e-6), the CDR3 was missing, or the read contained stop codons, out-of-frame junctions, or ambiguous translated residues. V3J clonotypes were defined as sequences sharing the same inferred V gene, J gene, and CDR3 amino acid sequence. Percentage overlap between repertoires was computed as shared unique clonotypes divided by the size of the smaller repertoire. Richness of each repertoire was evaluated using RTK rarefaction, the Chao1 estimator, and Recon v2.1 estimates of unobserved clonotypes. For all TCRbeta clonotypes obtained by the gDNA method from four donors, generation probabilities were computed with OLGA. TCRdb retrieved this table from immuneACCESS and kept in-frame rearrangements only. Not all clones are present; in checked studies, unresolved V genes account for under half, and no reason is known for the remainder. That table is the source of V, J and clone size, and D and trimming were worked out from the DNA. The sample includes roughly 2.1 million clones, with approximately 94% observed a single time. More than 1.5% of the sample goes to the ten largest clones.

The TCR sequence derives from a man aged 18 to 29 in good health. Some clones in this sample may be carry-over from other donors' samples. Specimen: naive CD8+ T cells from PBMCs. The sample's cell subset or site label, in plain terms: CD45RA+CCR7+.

For the CDR3, the sequence is CASSLRGNNEQFF. The sequence in DNA is TGTGCCAGCAGCTTACGTGGAAACAATGAGCAGTTCTTC. The rearranged segments are TRBV13 and TRBJ2-1; the D gene assignment is ambiguous. From cysteine to phenylalanine, the CDR3 is 13 amino acids long. Only the CDR3 portion is preserved as DNA: 39 bases, with reading frame beginning at the first base. Relative to germline, V is 2 bases shorter and J is 5 bases shorter, with 7 bases between their ends. CDR1 and CDR2, per the germline V gene (reference sequence), are PRHDT and FYEKMQ.